These 29 T cell receptor beta chains were all obtained from the same sample, sequenced in a study of blood T cells in healthy people across ages. A second PCR of roughly 7 to 11 cycles used a sample-barcoded 5' primer and a J-beta primer mix. In TCRdb, the 5' RACE reads were re-called with MiXCR into one record per CDR3 protein. Here the sample spans some 760,000 distinct CDR3 sequences, more than 20% being singletons. The same data also went into a second study, on T cells of mothers and their children.

The specimen sequenced was blood. The receptors shown here come from a boy aged 5-17 years in good health.

This clonotype was observed a handful of times. The rearrangement links TRBV27 to TRBJ2-5, with 11 bases fitting TRBD2. V was clipped by 5 bases and J by 11 bases; unmatched bases: 10. The CDR3 totals 14 residues. Per the germline V gene, CDR1 is MNHEY and CDR2 is SMNVEV (reference sequence). CDR3 sequence (DNA): TGTGCCAGCAGTAAGACTAGCGGGGTTGTGGTGCAGTACTTC. Translation: CASSKTSGVVVQYF.

This rearrangement joins TRBV28 to TRBJ1-2; D remains ambiguous. The length of the CDR3 is 16 residues. Germline V gene lookup returns CDR1 MDHEN and CDR2 SYDVKM. Trimming left V 4 bases short and J 4 bases short, with 19 bases between. In DNA, the CDR3 is TGTGCCAGCAGTTCGCCGGCGCTCGGATCGACCTATGGCTACACCTTC. Amino acid sequence: CASSSPALGSTYGYTF.

In its sample, this clonotype was seen a few times. This rearrangement joins TRBV7-8 to TRBJ2-5, with a tentative D call TRBD2 (8 bases). Gene TRBJ2-1 matches the end of the DNA better, so the J call may be wrong. The CDR3 runs to 18 residues. Germline V gene data show CDR1 as SGHVS and CDR2 as FQNEAQ. CDR3 residues: CASSSTRGAGGFYNEQFF. CDR3 in DNA: TGTGCCAGCAGCTCCACCAGGGGGGCGGGGGGATTCTACAATGAGCAGTTCTTC.

The chain uses TRBV29-1 and TRBJ2-7, with D perhaps TRBD2 (5 bases). Germline CDR1 reads SQVTM; CDR2 reads ANQGSEA. The CDR3 consists of 11 residues. V dropped 4 bases and J dropped 3 bases, with 7 bases sitting between them. The DNA for the CDR3 is TGCAGCGTTGTCCGGGGCTACGAGCAGTACTTC. Its translation is CSVVRGYEQYF.

The chain combines TRBV27 with TRBJ2-1, with 9 nucleotides matching TRBD1. The DNA end is a closer match to TRBJ2-7, so the J assignment may be wrong. This CDR3 has 13 amino acids. The germline gives CDR1 MNHEY, CDR2 SMNVEV (reference sequence). CDR3 sequence: CASRWTGVSEQYF. The CDR3 bases are TGTGCCAGCAGATGGACAGGGGTCAGCGAGCAGTACTTC.

This clonotype was counted only a few times. The chain joins TRBV6-6 to TRBJ2-7; D may be TRBD1 (6 bases). This CDR3 is 14 amino acids long. Between the trimmed V and J ends, which lost 7 bases and 0 bases, there was a span of 13 bases. Germline V gene sequence: CDR1 MNHNY, CDR2 SVGAGI (reference sequence). The CDR3 coding sequence is TGTGCCAGCACCAAAGGACAGAGCTCCTACGAGCAGTACTTC. Translation: CASTKGQSSYEQYF.

The rearrangement joins TRBV7-6 to TRBJ1-1; D is unclear. Germline-derived CDR1 and CDR2 are SGHVS and FNYEAQ. V gave up 1 base and J gave up 5 bases, with 11 bases separating them. There are 14 residues in the CDR3. The CDR3 sequence is CASSLGRGWTEAFF. CDR3 DNA: TGTGCCAGCAGCTTAGGTCGAGGGTGGACTGAAGCTTTCTTT.

The CDR3 region is CASSLSELAGQPYEQYF. For the CDR3, the DNA is TGTGCCAGCAGCCTGTCGGAATTAGCGGGACAACCCTACGAGCAGTACTTC. The rearrangement links TRBV5-6 to TRBJ2-5; 8 bases agree with TRBD2. The J call may not be correct, given that the DNA end is closer to TRBJ2-7. CDR3 size: 17 residues. Germline V gene sequence: CDR1 SGHDT, CDR2 YYEEEE.

This chain links TRBV6-6 with TRBJ2-1; D might be TRBD1 or TRBD2, each matching 5 bases. V dropped 2 bases and J dropped 10 bases, with 9 bases sitting between them. The CDR3 consists of 12 residues. CDR1 MNHNY and CDR2 SVGAGI come from the germline V gene (reference sequence). In DNA form, the CDR3 reads TGTGCCAGCAGTTACCGGGACGCCGAGCAGTTCTTC. As protein: CASSYRDAEQFF.

A few counts support this clonotype. The V call is TRBV5-6, the J call TRBJ2-5, with D possibly TRBD1 on 6 matching bases. The CDR3 totals 16 residues. Germline lookup yields CDR1 SGHDT and CDR2 YYEEEE. Trimming left V 3 bases short and J 5 bases short, with 20 bases between. CDR3 nucleotide sequence: TGTGCCAGCAGCTCCCAGGGGAACCGGGGAGTGGAGACCCAGTACTTC. Encoded protein: CASSSQGNRGVETQYF.

The chain combines TRBV7-2 with TRBJ2-1; 7 nucleotides agree with TRBD1. The J call is doubtful: the DNA matches TRBJ2-5 better. The CDR3 is 13 amino acids. Germline V gene lookup returns CDR1 SGHTA and CDR2 FQGNSA. The CDR3: CASSSGTAPAQYF. DNA for the CDR3: TGTGCCAGCAGCTCAGGGACAGCACCCGCCCAGTACTTC.

The genes are TRBV7-9 and TRBJ2-5; either TRBD1 or TRBD2 may fit D (5 bases each). The assigned J gene may be wrong: the sequence end matches TRBJ2-7 better. Germline V gives CDR1 SEHNR, CDR2 FQNEAQ (reference sequence). The CDR3 has 13 residues. The CDR3 reads CASSRGDPTEQYF. In DNA, the CDR3 is TGTGCCAGCAGCAGAGGGGACCCAACCGAGCAGTACTTC.

This clonotype was found a few times. This chain links TRBV3-1 with TRBJ2-3, with 10 nucleotides matching TRBD1. Trimming took 0 bases from V and 3 from J; bases not matched to a gene: 3. This CDR3 is 16 amino acids long. Germline CDR1 LGHDT, CDR2 YNNKEL (reference sequence). The DNA of the CDR3 is TGTGCCAGCAGCCAAGATGACAGGGGGCGAACAGATACGCAGTATTTT. It is translated as CASSQDDRGRTDTQYF.

V gene TRBV12-3 or TRBV12-4 combines with J gene TRBJ2-5; 8 bases map to TRBD2. The J call is doubtful: the DNA matches TRBJ2-7 better. CDR3 length equals 15 residues. The CDR3 spells CASSLNLAGGYEQYF. The CDR3 DNA sequence: TGTGCCAGCAGCCTGAACTTGGCGGGAGGCTACGAGCAGTACTTC.

This clonotype has ten or more counts. V and J are TRBV5-1 and TRBJ2-3; D gene ambiguous. The CDR3 loop spans 12 amino acids. Trimming took off 1 base at V and 4 bases at J, with 4 bases between the two ends. Germline lookup yields CDR1 SGHRS and CDR2 YFSETQ. The CDR3 sequence: CASSLWADTQYF. In DNA form, the CDR3 reads TGCGCCAGCAGCTTGTGGGCAGATACGCAGTATTTT.

V and J are TRBV7-3 and TRBJ1-1; D gene ambiguous. Trimming removed 4 bases from V and 3 bases from J, with 18 bases in between. CDR3 length: 16 residues. Germline V gene lookup returns CDR1 SGHTA and CDR2 FQGTGA. The CDR3 here is CASSSLTRDTDTEAFF. The CDR3 nucleotides read TGTGCCAGCAGCTCCTTAACACGCGACACCGACACTGAAGCTTTCTTT. The full variable domain, rest sourced from reference TRBV7-3 and TRBJ1-1, is GAGVSQTPSNKVTEKGKYVELRCDPISGHTALYWYRQSLGQGPEFLIYFQGTGAADDSGLPNDRFFAVRPEGSVSTLKIQRTERGDSAVYLCASSSLTRDTDTEAFFGQGTRLTVV.

V and J are TRBV20-1 and TRBJ2-5; D is possibly TRBD2 (5 bases). This CDR3 contains 11 residues. Trimming cost V 1 base and J 11 bases, with 11 bases left between them. Germline V gene lookup returns CDR1 DFQATT and CDR2 SNEGSKA (reference sequence). This CDR3 reads CSARAGVAQYF. The CDR3 nucleotides are TGCAGTGCTAGAGCCGGGGTCGCGCAGTACTTC.

The chain joins TRBV20-1 to TRBJ2-6; D gene uncertain. CDR1 is DFQATT, CDR2 SNEGSKA, per germline (reference sequence). V was clipped by 6 bases and J by 0 bases, with 6 bases between them. This CDR3 contains 13 residues. CDR3 loop: CSAPFSGANVLTF. The CDR3 DNA reads as TGCAGTGCCCCATTCTCTGGGGCCAACGTCCTGACTTTC.

This clonotype came up a few times. This chain connects TRBV29-1 to TRBJ2-1; no firm D call. The DNA end is more similar to TRBJ2-5, so the J call may be wrong. The CDR3 sequence is 10 residues long. Germline CDR1 reads SQVTM; CDR2 reads ANQGSEA. The DNA for the CDR3 is TGCAGCGGTAGATGGGGGACCCAGTACTTC. This translates into CSGRWGTQYF.

This clonotype appeared a few times. V and J are TRBV29-1 and TRBJ1-4; 8 nucleotides line up with TRBD1. CDR3 length equals 12 residues. Germline V gene lookup returns CDR1 SQVTM and CDR2 ANQGSEA. With 7 bases clipped from V and 8 bases from J, the junction kept 6 bases outside the gene matches. The CDR3 coding sequence is TGCAGCGCGGGACAGGATAACGAAAAACTGTTTTTT. It encodes CSAGQDNEKLFF.

In this sample, this clonotype turned up once. The rearrangement uses TRBV20-1 and TRBJ2-3; D perhaps matches TRBD1 (5 bases). The CDR3 length is 16 residues. In germline, CDR1 is DFQATT, CDR2 SNEGSKA (reference sequence). V gave up 0 bases and J gave up 4 bases, with 17 bases separating them. The CDR3 spells CSARDLRDVRADTQYF. DNA for the CDR3: TGCAGTGCTAGAGACCTCAGGGATGTAAGGGCAGATACGCAGTATTTT.

This clonotype was detected only a few times. The genes are TRBV27 and TRBJ1-5, with a possible D match to TRBD1 (6 bases). This CDR3 has 16 residues. V gave up 6 bases and J gave up 3 bases, with 18 bases separating them. The V gene's germline CDR1 is MNHEY and CDR2 SMNVEV (reference sequence). CDR3 DNA sequence: TGTGCCAGCAGACCCCGAATAGGGGGATACAATCAGCCCCAGCATTTT. Protein product: CASRPRIGGYNQPQHF.

The chain carries TRBV7-8 and TRBJ2-7; tentative D call: TRBD2 (6 bases). V was shortened by 2 bases and J by 3 bases, with 17 bases between the two germline ends. From germline, CDR1 is SGHVS and CDR2 FQNEAQ. The CDR3 loop spans 16 amino acids. This CDR3 is CASSLTLERVFYEQYF. For the CDR3, the DNA is TGTGCCAGCAGCTTAACCCTGGAGCGGGTCTTCTACGAGCAGTACTTC.

The chain carries TRBV20-1 and TRBJ2-2; 8 nucleotides align to TRBD2. V lost 5 bases and J lost 7; bases outside the gene matches: 12. CDR3 length equals 15 residues. Germline V gene data show CDR1 as DFQATT and CDR2 as SNEGSKA (reference sequence). In DNA, the CDR3 is TGCAGTGCTTCCCCGTGGCGGGGGGTTAGCGGGGAGCTGTTTTTT. Translated: CSASPWRGVSGELFF.

The V call is TRBV4-2, the J call TRBJ2-1; a possible D gene is TRBD2 (5 bases). There are 15 residues in the CDR3. The V gene lost 5 bases and the J gene lost 4 bases, with 15 bases spanning the gap. The V gene's germline CDR1 is LGHNA and CDR2 YNFKEQ. CDR3 sequence reads: CASSETRSRYNEQFF. As DNA, the CDR3 is TGTGCCAGCAGCGAAACTAGATCTCGATACAATGAGCAGTTCTTC.

The V gene is TRBV12-3 or TRBV12-4, the J gene TRBJ2-1, with TRBD2 matching over 9 bases. V dropped 6 bases and J dropped 8; count of bases not matched to a gene: 14. The length of the CDR3 is 16 residues. The CDR3 reads CASRILAGGPIDEQFF. The CDR3 DNA reads as TGTGCCAGCAGGATCCTGGCGGGGGGGCCTATAGATGAGCAGTTCTTC.

The chain combines TRBV5-1 with TRBJ1-2; weak D call: TRBD1 (6 bases). Germline CDR1 SGHRS, CDR2 YFSETQ. V gave up 0 bases and J gave up 7 bases, with 13 bases separating them. This CDR3 is built from 14 residues. The CDR3 sequence is CASSLARTVGGYTF. CDR3 bases: TGCGCCAGCAGCTTGGCGAGGACAGTCGGTGGCTACACCTTC.

This sequence joins TRBV6-5 and TRBJ1-6; no firm D call. Germline V CDR1 and CDR2: MNHEY, SVGAGI. Trimming removed 0 bases from V and 8 bases from J, with 5 bases in between. This CDR3 contains 13 residues. CDR3 amino acids: CASSYSGYSPLHF. CDR3 DNA: TGTGCCAGCAGTTACTCCGGGTATTCACCCCTCCACTTT.

The V call is TRBV19, the J call TRBJ1-1; TRBD1 is a possible D gene (6 bases). Between the trimmed V and J ends, which lost 3 bases and 7 bases, there was a span of 15 bases. CDR1 and CDR2 from the germline V gene are LNHDA and SQIVND (reference sequence). This CDR3 has 14 residues. The CDR3 protein is CASSIQTGILEAFF. In nucleotides, the CDR3 is TGTGCCAGTAGTATCCAAACAGGGATACTTGAAGCTTTCTTT. Filled out from reference TRBV19 and TRBJ1-1, the complete variable domain reads DGGITQSPKYLFRKEGQNVTLSCEQNLNHDAMYWYRQDPGQGLRLIYYSQIVNDFQKGDIAEGYSVSREKKESFPLTVTSAQKNPTAFYLCASSIQTGILEAFFGQGTRLTVV.